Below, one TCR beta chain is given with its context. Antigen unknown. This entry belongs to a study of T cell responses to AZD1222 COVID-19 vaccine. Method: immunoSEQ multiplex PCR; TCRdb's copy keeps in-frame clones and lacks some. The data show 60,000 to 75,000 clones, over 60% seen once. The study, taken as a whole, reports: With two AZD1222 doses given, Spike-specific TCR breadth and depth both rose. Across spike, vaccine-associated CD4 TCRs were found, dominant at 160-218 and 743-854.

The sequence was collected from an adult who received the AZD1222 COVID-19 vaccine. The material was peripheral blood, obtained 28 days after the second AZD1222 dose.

This chain's CDR3 is CASSLARDRANSPLHF. The CDR3 DNA sequence: TGTGCCAGCAGCTTAGCGCGGGACAGGGCCAATTCACCCCTCCACTTT. The chain has TRBV7-6 and TRBJ1-6, with TRBD1 identical over 9 bases. J was trimmed by 7 bases and V by 0 bases; bases with no gene match: 4. The CDR3 has 16 residues. Germline V gives CDR1 SGHVS, CDR2 FNYEAQ.